A single sample is the source of the 10 T cell receptor beta chains below, sequenced in a study of post-analysis software for immune sequencing data. Whole-study results and caveats: Controls had lower frequencies than patients of 4 or 5 TRBV segments, which included TRBV5-6, TRBV5-1 and TRBV20-1.

Their antigen targets remain unknown. Incorporated into the TCR beta cDNA libraries were unique molecular identifiers, which served to reduce PCR and sequencing biases. TCRdb itself ran the PCR reads through MiXCR, one entry per CDR3 protein. The sample consists of 650,000 to 900,000 distinct CDR3 sequences, 35% to 55% of them appearing once. Sample: blood. These TCRs come from a girl aged 10-17 years with multiple sclerosis.

This clonotype was seen only a few times. The chain employs TRBV12-3 or TRBV12-4 and TRBJ2-1, with D perhaps given as TRBD1 or TRBD2 (5 bases each). CDR3 length: 13 amino acids. V was trimmed by 5 bases and J by 3 bases, leaving 8 bases between them. CDR3 sequence (DNA): TGTGCCAGCAGTCGGGACGGCTACAATGAGCAGTTCTTC. This encodes CASSRDGYNEQFF.

About this clonotype itself: Sequence at one end of the junction differs from germline and may be a read error. The V and J genes are TRBV7-7 and TRBJ2-2; no clear D. Germline V gene sequence: CDR1 SSHAT, CDR2 FNYEAQ (reference sequence). The CDR3 has 13 residues. CDR3 in DNA: TGTGCTAGCAGCTCCCATGTGAGCGGGGAGCTGTTTTTT. It codes for CASSSHVSGELFF. The full variable domain, with the rest looked up from reference TRBV7-7 and TRBJ2-2, is GAGVSQSPRYKVTKRGQDVTLRCDPISSHATLYWYQQALGQGPEFLTYFNYEAQPDKSGLPSDRFSAERPEGSISTLTIQRTEQRDSAMYRCASSSHVSGELFFGEGSRLTVL.

This chain connects TRBV6-5 to TRBJ1-2, with D tentatively TRBD1 (6 bases). The V gene lost 6 bases and the J gene lost 3 bases, with 11 bases spanning the gap. The germline CDR1 and CDR2 sequences are MNHEY and SVGAGI. The CDR3 is 13 residues long. The CDR3 DNA is TGTGCCAGCAGACAGGGCCTTTACTATGGCTACACCTTC. This encodes CASRQGLYYGYTF.

V is TRBV7-8 and J is TRBJ2-3; the match to TRBD2 covers 7 bases. Germline CDR1 and CDR2: SGHVS and FQNEAQ. J gave up 2 bases and V 0 bases, and 2 bases lay outside the gene matches. The CDR3 loop spans 15 amino acids. Here the CDR3 DNA reads TGTGCCAGCAGCTTAGCGGGGGGGAACACAGATACGCAGTATTTT. Protein: CASSLAGGNTDTQYF.

This clonotype was detected only a few times. This sequence joins TRBV10-3 and TRBJ2-7; D is perhaps TRBD1 or TRBD2 (5 bases each). The CDR3 contains 13 residues. Trimming removed 11 bases at V and 1 base at J, with 15 bases between. Germline V CDR1 and CDR2: ENHRY, SYGVKD. The CDR3 region has the DNA TGTGCCGTACTGGGGACCGTGTCCTACGAGCAGTACTTC. As protein: CAVLGTVSYEQYF.

The V gene is TRBV7-2, the J gene TRBJ1-4, with TRBD1 matching over 7 bases. Trimming removed 7 bases from V and 6 bases from J; junction bases left unmatched: 8. Germline CDR1 SGHTA, CDR2 FQGNSA. CDR3 length: 14 amino acids. This chain's CDR3 is CASNHRGVDEKLFF. For the CDR3, the DNA is TGTGCCAGCAACCACAGGGGAGTCGATGAAAAACTGTTTTTT.

This clonotype appeared a single time. The V call is TRBV20-1, the J call TRBJ2-1; weak D call: TRBD1 (5 bases). CDR3 size: 13 residues. Germline CDR1 and CDR2: DFQATT and SNEGSKA (reference sequence). Trimming shortened V by 3 bases and J by 9 bases, and 15 bases separated the two germline ends. The CDR3 sequence is CSASLQGPGEQFF. The CDR3 DNA reads TGCAGTGCTAGTCTCCAGGGTCCGGGTGAGCAGTTCTTC.

The chain employs TRBV2 and TRBJ2-3; D might be TRBD2 (6 bases). The length of the CDR3 is 15 residues. Between the trimmed V and J ends, which lost 4 bases and 3 bases, there was a span of 14 bases. Germline loops: CDR1 SNHLY, CDR2 FYNNEI. The DNA for the CDR3 is TGTGCCAGCAGTGTAGGCGGGGCGGGAACAGATACGCAGTATTTT. This sequence encodes CASSVGGAGTDTQYF.

This sequence joins TRBV4-2 and TRBJ2-1, with D perhaps TRBD1 (6 bases). The J call may be mistaken, given a closer DNA end match to TRBJ2-7. The length of the CDR3 is 16 residues. The germline gives CDR1 LGHNA, CDR2 YNFKEQ. CDR3 nucleotides: TGTGCCAGCAGCCAGCAGGGTGGGACACTTTACAATGAGCAGTACTTC. Residues: CASSQQGGTLYNEQYF.

This clonotype was seen more than once but under ten times. The chain employs TRBV6-5 and TRBJ1-6; 7 bases align to TRBD1. Germline CDR1 reads MNHEY; CDR2 reads SVGAGI. V lost 6 bases and J lost 7; bases outside the gene matches: 12. The CDR3 has 16 amino acids. In DNA form, the CDR3 reads TGTGCCAGCAGACAGGGACAGCTATCTCTCAATTCACCCCTCCACTTT. Translating it yields CASRQGQLSLNSPLHF.